Listed here are 11 T cell receptor beta chains from one sample, sequenced in a study of blood T cells in healthy people across ages (dated by TCRdb to between 2015 and 2017). Libraries came from 5' RACE. These reads were obtained on an Illumina HiSeq 2500. A second roughly 6 to 12 cycle PCR used a sample-barcoded 5' primer and a J-beta primer mix. TCRdb reprocessed the public reads (quality trimming at Q25 with fastp, clone calling with MiXCR) and kept in-frame beta chains. Each CDR3 protein gets just one entry, which takes the most common genes and DNA from the rows behind it. The sample table records around 1,700,000 distinct CDR3 sequences; over 25% of these occur just once. The ten largest make up roughly 8% of the sample. What was sequenced was blood. The source of these receptors is a woman aged 25 to 45 in good health.

The chain combines TRBV6-6 with TRBJ1-1; D is perhaps TRBD1 (5 bases). CDR1 is MNHNY, CDR2 SVGAGI, per germline (reference sequence). V lost 6 bases to trimming and J lost 6 bases, with 14 bases between them. CDR3 length: 13 amino acids. CDR3 in amino acids: CASSQFGGAEAFF. The CDR3 DNA follows: TGTGCCAGCAGCCAGTTCGGGGGGGCTGAAGCTTTCTTT.

The chain has TRBV10-3 and TRBJ2-5; 9 positions agree with TRBD2. Germline V lookup: CDR1 ENHRY, CDR2 SYGVKD. This CDR3 comprises 13 residues. With 9 bases clipped from V and 11 bases from J, the junction kept 13 bases outside the gene matches. CDR3 amino acids: CAIRETSGNEQYF. The CDR3 DNA is TGTGCCATTAGAGAGACTAGCGGTAATGAGCAGTACTTC.

The rearrangement joins TRBV13 to TRBJ2-1; 11 bases agree with TRBD2. The CDR3 loop spans 15 amino acids. With V trimmed by 5 bases and J by 9 bases, 9 bases remained unmatched. Germline CDR1 PRHDT, CDR2 FYEKMQ (reference sequence). The CDR3 DNA follows: TGTGCCAGCAGCCGCCTACTAGCGGGAGTGGGTGAGCAGTTCTTC. Its translation is CASSRLLAGVGEQFF.

In the case of this clonotype: No DNA is shown, since the ends of the CDR3 on it are uncertain; the CDR3 is the one TCRdb lists. The chain is built from TRBV5-1 and TRBJ1-2. The germline V gene has CDR1 SGHRS and CDR2 YFSETQ. The CDR3 totals 14 residues, both ends included. CDR3 loop: CACSVDSTRAGYTF.

This clonotype has a single count. The chain employs TRBV28 and TRBJ2-1, with 8 bases lining up with TRBD2. The CDR3 has 14 residues. V dropped 5 bases and J dropped 6; count of bases not matched to a gene: 6. The germline V gene encodes CDR1 MDHEN and CDR2 SYDVKM. The CDR3 here is CASSVAGTRNEQFF. The CDR3, as DNA: TGTGCCAGCAGTGTAGCGGGGACACGCAATGAGCAGTTCTTC.

The rearrangement uses TRBV3-1 and TRBJ2-2, with 8 bases aligning to TRBD2. This CDR3 has 16 amino acids. The J segment lost 4 bases and the V segment lost 5 bases, leaving 9 bases of the junction unmatched. Germline-derived CDR1 and CDR2 are LGHDT and YNNKEL (reference sequence). CDR3 in amino acids: CASSYGGGPLTGELFF. The CDR3 nucleotides are TGTGCCAGCAGCTACGGGGGGGGCCCTCTCACCGGGGAGCTGTTTTTT.

The DNA of the CDR3 is TGCGCCAGCAGCCGACAGGGCAGCAACACAGATACGCAGTATTTT. Residues: CASSRQGSNTDTQYF. The J gene is TRBJ2-3, the V gene TRBV4-1, with 7 bases aligning to TRBD1. There are 15 residues in the CDR3. V shed 4 bases and J 2 bases; nucleotides not matched to a gene: 6. Germline CDR1 MGHRA, CDR2 YSYEKL.

The V gene is TRBV18, the J gene TRBJ2-7; a possible D gene is TRBD1 (6 bases). This CDR3 has 13 amino acids. The germline V and J ends were trimmed by 4 bases and 7 bases, with 14 bases remaining between them. In germline, CDR1 is KGHSH, CDR2 LQKENI. The CDR3, as DNA: TGTGCCAGCTCACAAAACAGGGCGGTGGAGCAGTACTTC. Amino acids: CASSQNRAVEQYF.

In this sample, this clonotype turned up many times. The rearrangement links TRBV14 to TRBJ2-1; a weak D match, TRBD2 (6 bases). The CDR3 length is 16 residues. The germline V and J ends were trimmed by 1 base and 9 bases, with 19 bases remaining between them. CDR1 is SGHDN, CDR2 FVKESK, per germline. The CDR3 DNA sequence: TGTGCCAGCAGCCAAGTCAGAACGGGAGCCCACGGTGAGCAGTTCTTC. It is translated as CASSQVRTGAHGEQFF.

This clonotype was recorded at least ten times. V gene TRBV28 combines with J gene TRBJ2-7; TRBD1 aligns across 10 bases. The CDR3 consists of 16 residues. The ends lost 5 bases at V and 0 bases at J; junction bases unmatched: 7. Per the germline V gene, CDR1 is MDHEN and CDR2 is SYDVKM. CDR3 in amino acids: CASSLDRGPYSYEQYF. The DNA for the CDR3 is TGTGCCAGCAGTCTTGACAGGGGGCCCTACTCCTACGAGCAGTACTTC.

This clonotype came up a few times. The chain couples TRBV7-9 to TRBJ2-7; weak D call: TRBD1 (6 bases). Trimming pared 7 bases from V and 5 bases from J, leaving 15 bases between. Germline CDR1 is SEHNR and CDR2 is FQNEAQ (reference sequence). CDR3 length equals 13 residues. The CDR3 protein is CASTTGSSHEQYF. DNA of the CDR3: TGTGCCAGCACCACAGGGTCCTCGCACGAGCAGTACTTC. The entire variable domain, with the rest obtained from reference TRBV7-9 and TRBJ2-7, is as follows: DTGVSQNPRHKITKRGQNVTFRCDPISEHNRLYWYRQTLGQGPEFLTYFQNEAQLEKSRLLSDRFSAERPKGSFSTLEIQRTEQGDSAMYLCASTTGSSHEQYFGPGTRLTVT.